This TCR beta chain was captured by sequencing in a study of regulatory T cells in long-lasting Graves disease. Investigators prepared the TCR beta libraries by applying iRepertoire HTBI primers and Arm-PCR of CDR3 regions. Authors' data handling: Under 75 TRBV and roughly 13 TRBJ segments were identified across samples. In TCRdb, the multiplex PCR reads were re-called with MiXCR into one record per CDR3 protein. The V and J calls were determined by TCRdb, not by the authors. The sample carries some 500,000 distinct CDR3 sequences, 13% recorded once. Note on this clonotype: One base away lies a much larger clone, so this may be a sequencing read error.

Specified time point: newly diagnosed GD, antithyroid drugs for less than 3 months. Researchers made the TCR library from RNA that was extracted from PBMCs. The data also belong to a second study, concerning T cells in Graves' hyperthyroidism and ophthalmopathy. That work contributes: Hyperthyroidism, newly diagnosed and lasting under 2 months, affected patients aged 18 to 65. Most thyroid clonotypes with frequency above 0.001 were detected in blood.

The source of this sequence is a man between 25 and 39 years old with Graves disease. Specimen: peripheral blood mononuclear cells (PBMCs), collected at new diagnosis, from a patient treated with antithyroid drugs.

The CDR3 DNA reads TGTGCCAGTAGCGAAAAACTCACTGAAGCTTTCTTT. As protein: CASSEKLTEAFF. The genes are TRBV19 and TRBJ1-1; D ambiguous. Deletions cut 6 bases from V and 4 bases from J, with 9 bases between. The CDR3 covers 12 residues. Germline CDR1 reads LNHDA; CDR2 reads SQIVND (reference sequence).